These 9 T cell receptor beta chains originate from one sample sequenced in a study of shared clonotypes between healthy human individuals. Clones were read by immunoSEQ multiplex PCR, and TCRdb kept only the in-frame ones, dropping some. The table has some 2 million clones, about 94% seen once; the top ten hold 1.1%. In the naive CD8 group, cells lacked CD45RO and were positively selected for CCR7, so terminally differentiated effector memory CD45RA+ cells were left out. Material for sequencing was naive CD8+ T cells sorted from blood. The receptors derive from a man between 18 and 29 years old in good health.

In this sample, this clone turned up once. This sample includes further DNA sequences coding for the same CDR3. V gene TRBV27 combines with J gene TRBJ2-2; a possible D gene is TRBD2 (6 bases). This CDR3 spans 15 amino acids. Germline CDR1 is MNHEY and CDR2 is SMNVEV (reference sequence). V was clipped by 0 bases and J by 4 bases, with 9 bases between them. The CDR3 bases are TGTGCCAGCAGTTTATCGGGCGGGGCCACCGGGGAGCTGTTTTTT. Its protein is CASSLSGGATGELFF.

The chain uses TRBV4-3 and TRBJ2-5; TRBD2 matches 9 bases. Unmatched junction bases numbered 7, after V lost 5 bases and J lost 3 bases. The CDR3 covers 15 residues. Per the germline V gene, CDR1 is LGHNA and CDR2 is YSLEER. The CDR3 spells CASSFSGSQEETQYF. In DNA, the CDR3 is TGCGCCAGCAGCTTTAGCGGGAGTCAGGAAGAGACCCAGTACTTC.

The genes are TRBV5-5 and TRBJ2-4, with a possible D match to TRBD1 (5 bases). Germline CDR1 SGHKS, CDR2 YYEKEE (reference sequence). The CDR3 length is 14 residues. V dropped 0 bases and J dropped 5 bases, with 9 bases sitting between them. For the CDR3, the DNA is TGTGCCAGCAGCTTGGTAGGGGCCGAAAACATTCAGTACTTC. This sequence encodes CASSLVGAENIQYF. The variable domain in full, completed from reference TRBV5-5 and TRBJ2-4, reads DAGVTQSPTHLIKTRGQQVTLRCSPISGHKSVSWYQQVLGQGPQFIFQYYEKEERGRGNFPDRFSARQFPNYSSELNVNALLLGDSALYLCASSLVGAENIQYFGAGTRLSVL.

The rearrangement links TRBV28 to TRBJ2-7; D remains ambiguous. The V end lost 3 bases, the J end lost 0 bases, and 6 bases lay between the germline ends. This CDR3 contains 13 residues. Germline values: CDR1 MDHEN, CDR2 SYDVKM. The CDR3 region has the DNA TGTGCCAGCAGTTTTTTCCTCTCCTACGAGCAGTACTTC. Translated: CASSFFLSYEQYF.

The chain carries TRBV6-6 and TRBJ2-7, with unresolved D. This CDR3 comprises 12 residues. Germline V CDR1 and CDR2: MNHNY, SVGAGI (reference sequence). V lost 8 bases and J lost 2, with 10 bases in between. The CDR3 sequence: CASAAVPYEQYF. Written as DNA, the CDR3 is TGTGCCAGCGCGGCAGTCCCCTACGAGCAGTACTTC.

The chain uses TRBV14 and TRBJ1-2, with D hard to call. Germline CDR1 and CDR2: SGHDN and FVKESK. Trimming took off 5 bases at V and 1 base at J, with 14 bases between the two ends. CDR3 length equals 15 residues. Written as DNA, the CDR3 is TGTGCCAGCAGCGTTGAACCGGGCATTAACTATGGCTACACCTTC. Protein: CASSVEPGINYGYTF.

The CDR3 is CAWSATGAYEQYF. As DNA, the CDR3 is TGTGCCTGGAGTGCGACAGGAGCCTACGAGCAGTACTTC. The J gene is TRBJ2-7, the V gene TRBV30, with D tentatively TRBD1 (6 bases). The V and J ends lost 1 base and 2 bases respectively, with 9 bases between them. Germline assignment: CDR1 GTSNPN and CDR2 SVGIG (reference sequence). The CDR3 is 13 amino acids.

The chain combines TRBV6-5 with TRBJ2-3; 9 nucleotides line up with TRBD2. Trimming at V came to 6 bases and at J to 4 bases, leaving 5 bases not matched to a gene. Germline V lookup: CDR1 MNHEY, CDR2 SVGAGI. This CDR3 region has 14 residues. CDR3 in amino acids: CASRPSGMADTQYF. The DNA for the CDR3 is TGTGCCAGCAGACCTAGCGGGATGGCAGATACGCAGTATTTT.

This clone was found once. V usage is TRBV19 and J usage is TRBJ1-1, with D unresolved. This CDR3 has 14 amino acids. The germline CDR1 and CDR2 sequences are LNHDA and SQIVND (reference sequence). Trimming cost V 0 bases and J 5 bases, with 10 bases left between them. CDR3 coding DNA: TGTGCCAGTAGTATAGAGACCGGCGGGACTGAAGCTTTCTTT. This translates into CASSIETGGTEAFF.